This T cell receptor beta chain was captured in a study of beta chain features in type 1 diabetes. Sequencing targeted expressed TCRB transcripts, as all isolated RNA had been reverse transcribed. Method: immunoSEQ multiplex PCR; TCRdb's copy keeps in-frame clones and lacks some. Seen here are over 120,000 clones, over 9.5% observed once, and the top ten hold 1.3%. This CDR3 comprises 18 residues. Germline V gene data show CDR1 as SEHNR and CDR2 as FQNEAQ (reference sequence). V dropped 7 bases and J dropped 4 bases, with 25 bases sitting between them. This clone was seen a handful of times. One heparinised blood draw averaging around 110 mL was given by each donor.

The clonotype comes from a man between 18 and 35 years old in good health. The sample comprised naive CD4+ T cells from blood. The V and J genes are TRBV7-9 and TRBJ1-4; D remains ambiguous. The CDR3 loop is CASIPRGWTPESNEKLFF. CDR3 DNA: TGTGCCAGCATCCCACGTGGGTGGACTCCGGAAAGTAATGAAAAACTGTTTTTT.